These 8 T cell receptor beta chains share one sample of origin, sequenced in a study of shared clonotypes between healthy human individuals. Clones were sequenced by immunoSEQ multiplex PCR, and TCRdb holds only the in-frame ones, with some missing. The sample has roughly 2.5 million clones, around 94% seen once. The sequencing input was naive CD4+ T cells sorted from blood. Subset specified: CD45RA+ positively selected. The receptor source for this set is a man aged 18-30 years in good health.

This chain joins TRBV7-2 and TRBJ2-7, with a tentative D call TRBD1 (5 bases). The V end lost 3 bases, the J end lost 2 bases, and 14 bases lay between the germline ends. CDR1 is SGHTA, CDR2 FQGNSA, per germline. CDR3 length: 15 amino acids. The chain's CDR3 is CASSFVAGHTYEQYF. For the CDR3, the DNA is TGTGCCAGCAGCTTCGTGGCAGGGCACACCTACGAGCAGTACTTC.

The chain recombines TRBV14 with TRBJ2-1; the match to TRBD1 covers 9 bases. CDR1 and CDR2 (germline): SGHDN, FVKESK. Trimming cost V 4 bases and J 4 bases; bases outside gene matches: 8. The CDR3 has 16 residues. CDR3 DNA sequence: TGTGCCAGCAGCCCTACGGGACAGGGACCTTACAATGAGCAGTTCTTC. Protein: CASSPTGQGPYNEQFF.

The chain employs TRBV5-1 and TRBJ2-3, with TRBD2 matching 16 bases. The CDR3 spans 16 residues. J gave up 2 bases and V 7 bases, and 4 bases lay outside the gene matches. Germline V gene lookup returns CDR1 SGHRS and CDR2 YFSETQ. CDR3 DNA: TGCGCCAGCGCGGGACTAGCGGGAGGGTTCACAGATACGCAGTATTTT. It encodes CASAGLAGGFTDTQYF.

The chain couples TRBV2 to TRBJ2-5; perhaps TRBD1 as D (6 bases). Trimming stripped 6 bases from V and 2 bases from J, with 13 bases between. Germline loops: CDR1 SNHLY, CDR2 FYNNEI. The CDR3 is made up of 14 amino acids. CDR3 residues: CASRRYRVQETQYF. DNA of the CDR3: TGTGCCAGCAGGAGGTACAGGGTTCAAGAGACCCAGTACTTC.

The rearrangement joins TRBV30 to TRBJ2-2; D remains unclear. V was trimmed by 2 bases and J by 5 bases, leaving 9 bases between them. This CDR3 region has 13 residues. Germline-derived CDR1 and CDR2 are GTSNPN and SVGIG (reference sequence). The CDR3 coding sequence is TGTGCCTGGAGTACTCAAGGGACCGGGGAGCTGTTTTTT. Translated: CAWSTQGTGELFF.

CDR3 nucleotides: TGTGCCAGTAGTCATCCGGGACAGGGCTATAATTCACCCCTCCACTTT. Amino acids: CASSHPGQGYNSPLHF. J is TRBJ1-6 and V is TRBV19; 9 bases agree with TRBD1. Germline CDR1 is LNHDA and CDR2 is SQIVND (reference sequence). The CDR3 has 16 residues. V gave up 5 bases and J gave up 3 bases; unmatched junction bases: 5.

In regard to this clone: Other DNA sequences of this sample code for an identical CDR3. The chain carries TRBV30 and TRBJ1-1, with a weak D call TRBD1 (5 bases). CDR1 is GTSNPN and CDR2 is SVGIG in the germline V gene (reference sequence). Trimming took 3 bases from V and 0 from J, leaving 5 bases between them. The CDR3 consists of 12 residues. CDR3 DNA sequence: TGTGCCTGGAGCAGGGTGAACACTGAAGCTTTCTTT. This translates into CAWSRVNTEAFF. The full variable domain, rest sourced from reference TRBV30 and TRBJ1-1, is SQTIHQWPATLVQPVGSPLSLECTVEGTSNPNLYWYRQAAGRGLQLLFYSVGIGQISSEVPQNLSASRPQDRQFILSSKKLLLSDSGFYLCAWSRVNTEAFFGQGTRLTVV.

The chain links TRBV28 to TRBJ2-7; D may match TRBD1 or TRBD2 (6 bases each). The CDR3 spans 13 residues. In germline, CDR1 is MDHEN, CDR2 SYDVKM. The V end was cut by 5 bases, the J end by 6 bases, with 14 bases between. CDR3 sequence reads: CASSPEGGPEQYF. For the CDR3, the DNA is TGTGCCAGCAGTCCCGAAGGGGGGCCCGAGCAGTACTTC.